This TCR beta chain was captured by sequencing in a study of blood T cell repertoires in COVID-19. Study summary: Samples came from the United States, Italy and Spain, spanning acute and convalescent COVID-19.

The CDR3 has 13 residues. The V end lost 1 base, the J end lost 12 bases, and 13 bases lay between the germline ends. CDR1 is LGHNA and CDR2 is YSLEER in the germline V gene. Per the study methods: Using reference gene primer amplification, nucleated cell counts were estimated. Assay: immunoSEQ multiplex PCR; the TCRdb copy retains only in-frame clones and omits some. Clone size and the V and J calls come from that table; the DNA yielded D and trimming. Of about 270,000 clones listed, roughly 84% are singletons. The specimen sequenced was peripheral blood. This clonotype originated in a woman aged 18-29 years with acute or convalescent COVID-19. The chain joins TRBV4-3 to TRBJ2-1; a possible D gene is TRBD2 (6 bases). The CDR3 protein is CASSQARSSAQFF. DNA for the CDR3: TGCGCCAGCAGCCAAGCCCGGTCTAGCGCGCAGTTCTTC.